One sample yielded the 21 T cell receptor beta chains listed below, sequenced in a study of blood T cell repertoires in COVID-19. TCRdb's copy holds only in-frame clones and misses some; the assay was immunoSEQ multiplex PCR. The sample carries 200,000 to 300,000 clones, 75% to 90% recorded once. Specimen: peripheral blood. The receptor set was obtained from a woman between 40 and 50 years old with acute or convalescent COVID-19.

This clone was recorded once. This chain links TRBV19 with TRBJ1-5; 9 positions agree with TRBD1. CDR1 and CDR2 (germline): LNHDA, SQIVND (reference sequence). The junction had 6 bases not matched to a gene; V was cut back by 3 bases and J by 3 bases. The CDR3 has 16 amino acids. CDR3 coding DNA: TGTGCCAGTAGTATCGGGACAGGGTGGGTCAATCAGCCCCAGCATTTT. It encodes CASSIGTGWVNQPQHF.

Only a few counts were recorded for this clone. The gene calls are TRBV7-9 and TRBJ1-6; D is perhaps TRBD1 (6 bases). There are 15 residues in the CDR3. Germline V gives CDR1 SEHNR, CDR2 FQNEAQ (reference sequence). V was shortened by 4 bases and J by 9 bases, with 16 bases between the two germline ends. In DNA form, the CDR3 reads TGTGCCAGCAGCTCCCCCGGCGGGGGCATTTCACCCCTCCACTTT. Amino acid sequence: CASSSPGGGISPLHF.

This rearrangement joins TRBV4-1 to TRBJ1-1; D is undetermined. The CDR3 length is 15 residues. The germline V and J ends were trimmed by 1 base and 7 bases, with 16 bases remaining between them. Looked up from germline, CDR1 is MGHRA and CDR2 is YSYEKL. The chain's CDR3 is CASSQGLIGYHEAFF. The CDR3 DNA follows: TGCGCCAGCAGCCAAGGACTGATTGGGTACCATGAAGCTTTCTTT.

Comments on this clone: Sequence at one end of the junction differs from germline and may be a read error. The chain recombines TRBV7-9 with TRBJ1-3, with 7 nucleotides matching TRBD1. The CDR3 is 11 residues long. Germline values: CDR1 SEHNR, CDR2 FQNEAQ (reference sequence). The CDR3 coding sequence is TGTGCCAGCAGCATCCGGGACAGCATAAATTTT. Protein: CASSIRDSINF.

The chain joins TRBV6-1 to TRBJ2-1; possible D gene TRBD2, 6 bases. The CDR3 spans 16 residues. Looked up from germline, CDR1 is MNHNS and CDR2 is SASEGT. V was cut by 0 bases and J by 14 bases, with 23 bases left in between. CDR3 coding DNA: TGTGCCAGCAGTGAAGCAGGAGGGAGGTCTTGGAAAGGGGAGTTCTTC. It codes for CASSEAGGRSWKGEFF.

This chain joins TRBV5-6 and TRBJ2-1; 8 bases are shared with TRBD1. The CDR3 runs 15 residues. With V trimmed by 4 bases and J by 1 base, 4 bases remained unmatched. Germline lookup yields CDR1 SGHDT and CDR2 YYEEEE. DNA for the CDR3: TGTGCCAGCAGCCATCAGGGGGCATCCTACAATGAGCAGTTCTTC. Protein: CASSHQGASYNEQFF.

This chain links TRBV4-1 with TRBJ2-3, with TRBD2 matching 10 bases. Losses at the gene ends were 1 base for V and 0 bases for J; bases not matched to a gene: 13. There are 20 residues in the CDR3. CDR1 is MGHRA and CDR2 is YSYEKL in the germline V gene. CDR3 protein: CASSQGGLAGAPISTDTQYF. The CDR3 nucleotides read TGCGCCAGCAGCCAAGGAGGGCTAGCGGGGGCCCCTATTAGCACAGATACGCAGTATTTT.

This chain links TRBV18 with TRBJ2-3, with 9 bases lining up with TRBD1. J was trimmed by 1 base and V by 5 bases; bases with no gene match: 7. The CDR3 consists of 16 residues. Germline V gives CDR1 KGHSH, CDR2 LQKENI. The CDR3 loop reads CASSAFTGGGTDTQYF. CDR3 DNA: TGTGCCAGCTCAGCGTTCACAGGGGGCGGCACAGATACGCAGTATTTT.

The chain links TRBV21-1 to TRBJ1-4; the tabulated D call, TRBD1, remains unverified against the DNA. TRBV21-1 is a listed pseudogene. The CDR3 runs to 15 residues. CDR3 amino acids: CASSKKDRDREKLFF. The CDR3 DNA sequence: TGTGCCAGCAGCAAAAAGGACAGGGATAGGGAAAAACTGTTTTTT.

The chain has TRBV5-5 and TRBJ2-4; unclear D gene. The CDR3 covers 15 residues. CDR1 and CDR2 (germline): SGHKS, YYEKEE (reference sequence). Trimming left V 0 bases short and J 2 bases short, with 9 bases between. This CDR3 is CASSLVGETKNIQYF. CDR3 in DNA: TGTGCCAGCAGCTTGGTTGGAGAAACCAAAAACATTCAGTACTTC.

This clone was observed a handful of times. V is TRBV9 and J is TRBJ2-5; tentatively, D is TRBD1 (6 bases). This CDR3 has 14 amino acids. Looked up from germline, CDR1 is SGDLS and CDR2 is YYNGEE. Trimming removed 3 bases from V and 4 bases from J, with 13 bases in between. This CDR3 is CASSAQGLRETQYF. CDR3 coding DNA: TGTGCCAGCAGCGCACAGGGTTTAAGAGAGACCCAGTACTTC. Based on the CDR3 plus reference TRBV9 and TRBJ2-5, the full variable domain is DSGVTQTPKHLITATGQRVTLRCSPRSGDLSVYWYQQSLDQGLQFLIQYYNGEERAKGNILERFSAQQFPDLHSELNLSSLELGDSALYFCASSAQGLRETQYFGPGTRLLVL.

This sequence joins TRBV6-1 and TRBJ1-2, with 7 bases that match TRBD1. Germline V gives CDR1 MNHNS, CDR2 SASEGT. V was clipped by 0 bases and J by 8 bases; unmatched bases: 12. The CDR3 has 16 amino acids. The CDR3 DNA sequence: TGTGCCAGCAGTGAAGCCACCGACAGGGTCGGGTGGGGCTACACCTTC. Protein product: CASSEATDRVGWGYTF.

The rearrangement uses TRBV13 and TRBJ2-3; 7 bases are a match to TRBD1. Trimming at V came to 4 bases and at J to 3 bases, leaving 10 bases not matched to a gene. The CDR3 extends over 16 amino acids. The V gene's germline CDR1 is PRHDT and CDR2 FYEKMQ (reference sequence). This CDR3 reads CASSSHTGEGTDTQYF. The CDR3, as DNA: TGTGCCAGCAGCTCACATACAGGGGAAGGGACAGATACGCAGTATTTT.

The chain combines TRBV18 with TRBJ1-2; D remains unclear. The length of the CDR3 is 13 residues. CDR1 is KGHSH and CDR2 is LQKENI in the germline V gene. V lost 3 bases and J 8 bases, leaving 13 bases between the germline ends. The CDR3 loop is CASSPTYLTGYTF. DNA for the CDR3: TGTGCCAGCTCACCCACCTATCTTACCGGCTACACCTTC.

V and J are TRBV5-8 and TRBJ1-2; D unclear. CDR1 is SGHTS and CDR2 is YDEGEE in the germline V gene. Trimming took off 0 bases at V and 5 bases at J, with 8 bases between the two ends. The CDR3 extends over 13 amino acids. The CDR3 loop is CASSLDSRYGYTF. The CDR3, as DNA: TGTGCCAGCAGCTTGGACAGTCGATATGGCTACACCTTC. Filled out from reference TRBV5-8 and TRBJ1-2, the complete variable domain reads EAGVTQSPTHLIKTRGQQATLRCSPISGHTSVYWYQQALGLGLQFLLWYDEGEERNRGNFPPRFSGRQFPNYSSELNVNALELEDSALYLCASSLDSRYGYTFGSGTRLTVV.

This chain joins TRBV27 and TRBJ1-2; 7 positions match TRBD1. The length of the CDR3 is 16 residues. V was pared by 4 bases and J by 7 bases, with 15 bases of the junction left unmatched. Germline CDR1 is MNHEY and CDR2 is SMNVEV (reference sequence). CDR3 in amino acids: CASSSTLPAGGVGYTF. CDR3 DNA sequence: TGTGCCAGCAGTTCCACACTCCCGGCAGGGGGTGTTGGCTACACCTTC.

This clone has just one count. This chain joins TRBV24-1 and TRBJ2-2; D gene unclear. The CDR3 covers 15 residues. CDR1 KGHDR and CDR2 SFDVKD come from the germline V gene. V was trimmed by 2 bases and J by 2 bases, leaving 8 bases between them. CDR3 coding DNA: TGTGCCACCAGTGATTGGGCCCATAACACCGGGGAGCTGTTTTTT. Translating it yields CATSDWAHNTGELFF.

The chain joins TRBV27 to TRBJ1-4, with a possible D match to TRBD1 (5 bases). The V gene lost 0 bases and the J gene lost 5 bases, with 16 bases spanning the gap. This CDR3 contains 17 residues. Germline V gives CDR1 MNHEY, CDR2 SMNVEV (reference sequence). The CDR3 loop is CASSLSGLRARNEKLFF. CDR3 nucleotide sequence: TGTGCCAGCAGTTTATCTGGGCTCAGGGCCCGGAATGAAAAACTGTTTTTT.

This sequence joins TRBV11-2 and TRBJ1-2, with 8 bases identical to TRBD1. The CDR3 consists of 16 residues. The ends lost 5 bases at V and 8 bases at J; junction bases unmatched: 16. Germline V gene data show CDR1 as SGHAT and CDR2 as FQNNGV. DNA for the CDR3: TGTGCCAGCAGCCCCGGACAGGGTGCCCTTAGGTTCGGCTACACCTTC. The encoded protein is CASSPGQGALRFGYTF.

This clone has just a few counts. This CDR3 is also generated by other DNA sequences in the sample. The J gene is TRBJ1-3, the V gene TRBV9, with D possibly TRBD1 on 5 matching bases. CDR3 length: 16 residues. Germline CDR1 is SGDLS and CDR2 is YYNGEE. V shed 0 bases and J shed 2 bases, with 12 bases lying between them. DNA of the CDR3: TGTGCCAGCAGCGTAGATGAGGCCAGGGCTGGAAACACCATATATTTT. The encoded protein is CASSVDEARAGNTIYF.

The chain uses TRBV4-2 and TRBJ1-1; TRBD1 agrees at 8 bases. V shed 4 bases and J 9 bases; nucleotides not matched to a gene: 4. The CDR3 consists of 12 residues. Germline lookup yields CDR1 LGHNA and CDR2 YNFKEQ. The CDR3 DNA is TGTGCCAGCAGCCGAGGGACAGGAAAAGCTTTCTTT. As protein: CASSRGTGKAFF.